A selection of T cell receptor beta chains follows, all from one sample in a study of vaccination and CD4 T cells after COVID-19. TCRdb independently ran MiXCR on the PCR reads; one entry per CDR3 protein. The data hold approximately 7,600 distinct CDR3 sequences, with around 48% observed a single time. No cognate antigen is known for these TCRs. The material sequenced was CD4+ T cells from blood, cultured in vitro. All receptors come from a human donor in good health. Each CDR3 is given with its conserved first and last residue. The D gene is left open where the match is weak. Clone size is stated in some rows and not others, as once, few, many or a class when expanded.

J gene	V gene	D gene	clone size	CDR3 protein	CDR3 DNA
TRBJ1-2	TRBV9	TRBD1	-	CASSTRDRGVGYTF	TGTGCCAGCAGCACTCGGGACAGGGGGGTTGGCTACACCTTC
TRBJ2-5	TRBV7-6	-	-	CASSLGGTALDLTQYF	TGTGCCAGCAGCTTAGGAGGGACGGCCCTCGATTTGACCCAGTACTTC
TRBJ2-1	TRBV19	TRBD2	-	CASTPLAGGTNEQFF	TGTGCCAGTACGCCACTAGCGGGGGGTACGAATGAGCAGTTCTTC
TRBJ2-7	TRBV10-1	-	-	CASSDPPGEQYF	TGCGCCAGCAGTGACCCCCCTGGCGAGCAGTACTTC
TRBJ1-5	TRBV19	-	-	CASSIISGGYQPQHF	TGTGCCAGTAGTATAATTTCGGGGGGCTATCAGCCCCAGCATTTT
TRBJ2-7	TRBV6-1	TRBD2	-	CASRLAGAYEQYF	TGTGCCAGCAGGCTAGCGGGAGCCTACGAGCAGTACTTC
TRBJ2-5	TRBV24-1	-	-	CATSDGGLQETQYF	TGTGCCACCAGTGATGGAGGGTTACAAGAGACCCAGTACTTC
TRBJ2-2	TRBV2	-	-	CASTPRGTVIGLGELFF	TGTGCCAGCACTCCCCGGGGGACAGTAATCGGTCTCGGGGAGCTGTTTTTT
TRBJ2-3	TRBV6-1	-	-	CASSESLRRTDTQYF	TGTGCCAGCAGTGAATCTCTAAGGAGGACAGATACGCAGTATTTT
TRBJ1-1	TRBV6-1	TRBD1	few	CASSKMPGQGTEAFF	TGTGCCAGCAGCAAAATGCCGGGACAGGGCACTGAAGCTTTCTTT
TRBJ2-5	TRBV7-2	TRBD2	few	CASSPPGGWETQYF	TGTGCCAGCAGCCCCCCGGGAGGTTGGGAGACCCAGTACTTC
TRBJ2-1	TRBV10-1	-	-	CASSEMDGSYNEQFF	TGCGCCAGCAGTGAAATGGATGGCTCCTACAATGAGCAGTTCTTC
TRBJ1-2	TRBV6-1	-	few	CASSNARDVTNYGYTF	TGTGCCAGCTCTAACGCCAGGGACGTAACTAACTATGGCTACACCTTC
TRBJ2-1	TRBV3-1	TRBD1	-	CASSQGGGQGASRWIF	TGTGCCAGCAGCCAAGGAGGGGGACAGGGGGCGTCCCGATGGATCTTC
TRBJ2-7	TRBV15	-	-	CATSTRGPGQSSYEQYF	TGTGCCACCAGCACCCGGGGTCCGGGCCAGAGCTCCTACGAGCAGTACTTC